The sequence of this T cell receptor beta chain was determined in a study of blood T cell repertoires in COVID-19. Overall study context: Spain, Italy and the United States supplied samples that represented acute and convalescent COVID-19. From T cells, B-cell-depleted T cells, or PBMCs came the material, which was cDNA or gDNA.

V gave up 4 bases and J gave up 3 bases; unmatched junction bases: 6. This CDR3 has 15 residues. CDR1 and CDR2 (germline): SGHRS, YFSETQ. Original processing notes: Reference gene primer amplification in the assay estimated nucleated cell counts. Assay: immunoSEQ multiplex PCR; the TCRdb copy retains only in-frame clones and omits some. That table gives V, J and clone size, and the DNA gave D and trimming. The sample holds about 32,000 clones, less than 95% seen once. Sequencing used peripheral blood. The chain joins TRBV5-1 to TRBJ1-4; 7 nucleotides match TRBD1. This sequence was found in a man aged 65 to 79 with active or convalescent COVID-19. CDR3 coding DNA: TGCGCCAGCAGCCATCAGGGGGTAGCTAATGAAAAACTGTTTTTT. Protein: CASSHQGVANEKLFF.